The 26 T cell receptor beta chains below all came from one sample that was sequenced in a study of blood T cells in healthy people across ages. PCR was performed a second time for roughly 7 to 12 cycles using a sample-barcoded 5' primer and a J-beta primer mix. TCRdb re-called the 5' RACE reads through MiXCR, storing one row per CDR3 protein. The table records about 1.8 million distinct CDR3 sequences, 49% of them present only once. Material for sequencing was blood. All receptors come from a woman in her 40s in good health.

This clonotype appeared a few times. This chain joins TRBV6-2 or TRBV6-3 and TRBJ1-2; no definite D call. Deletions cut 5 bases from V and 4 bases from J, with 11 bases between. Germline lookup yields CDR1 MNHEY and CDR2 SVGEGT. The CDR3 totals 13 residues. CDR3 coding DNA: TGTGCCAGCAGTGTAGACTTCGGCTATGGCTACACCTTC. Its translation is CASSVDFGYGYTF.

This clonotype has more than one count but fewer than ten. The genes are TRBV20-1 and TRBJ2-1; 13 bases fit TRBD2. Germline V gene lookup returns CDR1 DFQATT and CDR2 SNEGSKA (reference sequence). V gave up 6 bases and J gave up 1 base; unmatched junction bases: 9. This CDR3 has 17 residues. CDR3 residues: CSAAGLAGALSYNEQFF. DNA of the CDR3: TGCAGTGCCGCCGGACTAGCGGGGGCCCTTTCCTACAATGAGCAGTTCTTC.

Notes on this clonotype: A much more abundant neighbour one base away suggests this may be a read error. The rearrangement joins TRBV10-3 to TRBJ2-5, with no clear D. Trimming shortened V by 2 bases and J by 2 bases, and 6 bases separated the two germline ends. Germline V lookup: CDR1 ENHRY, CDR2 SYGVKD. The CDR3 loop spans 13 amino acids. CDR3 protein: CAISEGKQETQYF. The CDR3 DNA reads TGTGCCATCAGTGAGGGCAAGCAAGAGACCCAGTACTTC.

This clonotype turned up a few times. J is TRBJ2-3 and V is TRBV4-3; no firm D call. The ends were cut back, 2 bases at V and 4 bases at J, with 10 bases in the middle. This CDR3 spans 14 amino acids. The germline V gene encodes CDR1 LGHNA and CDR2 YSLEER. The DNA of the CDR3 is TGCGCCAGCAGCCAATACCTAGGTTCAGATACGCAGTATTTT. This sequence encodes CASSQYLGSDTQYF.

This clonotype was observed a handful of times. The rearrangement uses TRBV15 and TRBJ1-4; TRBD1 aligns across 8 bases. This CDR3 contains 15 residues. Germline CDR1 is LNHNV and CDR2 is YYDKDF (reference sequence). V gave up 4 bases and J gave up 8 bases; unmatched junction bases: 9. DNA of the CDR3: TGTGCCACCAGCATTTCCAGGGGGCCCCAGGAAAAACTGTTTTTT. It yields the protein CATSISRGPQEKLFF. The full variable domain, completed using reference TRBV15 and TRBJ1-4, is DAMVIQNPRYQVTQFGKPVTLSCSQTLNHNVMYWYQQKSSQAPKLLFHYYDKDFNNEADTPDNFQSRRPNTSFCFLDIRSPGLGDTAMYLCATSISRGPQEKLFFGSGTQLSVL.

On this clonotype: This may stem from a read error, because a much larger clone lies one nucleotide away. The genes are TRBV13 and TRBJ2-5; tentatively, D is TRBD1 (6 bases). The assigned J gene may be wrong: the sequence end matches TRBJ2-7 better. Germline V lookup: CDR1 PRHDT, CDR2 FYEKMQ (reference sequence). The CDR3 spans 14 residues. CDR3 protein: CASSVGQSTYEQYF. The CDR3 bases are TGTGCCAGCAGCGTAGGACAGAGTACCTACGAGCAGTACTTC.

This clonotype was detected once. J is TRBJ2-5 and V is TRBV28; TRBD1 matches at 9 bases. CDR3 length: 15 residues. Germline loops: CDR1 MDHEN, CDR2 SYDVKM. The junction had 12 bases not matched to a gene; V was cut back by 7 bases and J by 6 bases. CDR3 coding DNA: TGTGCCAGCAATAATCCGGGACAGGGCAAGAAGACCCAGTACTTC. Its translation: CASNNPGQGKKTQYF.

The rearrangement joins TRBV28 to TRBJ2-3; D perhaps matches TRBD1 (6 bases). This CDR3 spans 17 amino acids. The germline V gene has CDR1 MDHEN and CDR2 SYDVKM. Trimming removed 3 bases from V and 5 bases from J, with 21 bases in between. Written as DNA, the CDR3 is TGTGCCAGCAGTTTCTTAGGACAGCGAGAGCAGGGAGATACGCAGTATTTT. Residues: CASSFLGQREQGDTQYF.

The V gene is TRBV20-1, the J gene TRBJ1-2; TRBD1 matches 9 bases. The CDR3 is made up of 15 amino acids. The V gene's germline CDR1 is DFQATT and CDR2 SNEGSKA (reference sequence). Trimming at V came to 5 bases and at J to 0 bases, leaving 7 bases not matched to a gene. The CDR3 loop reads CSALMTGGANYGYTF. The CDR3, as DNA: TGCAGTGCTCTGATGACAGGGGGAGCTAACTATGGCTACACCTTC.

The chain links TRBV7-2 to TRBJ2-5; TRBD2 agrees at 10 bases. Germline V gene data show CDR1 as SGHTA and CDR2 as FQGNSA. The V segment lost 2 bases and the J segment 4 bases; nucleotides outside the gene matches: 13. There are 18 residues in the CDR3. This CDR3 is CASSLRATSGAAAETQYF. CDR3 bases: TGTGCCAGCAGCTTAAGGGCCACTAGCGGGGCAGCGGCAGAGACCCAGTACTTC.

This clonotype was counted a few times. The rearrangement uses TRBV20-1 and TRBJ2-2, with D possibly matching TRBD1 (6 bases). Germline loops: CDR1 DFQATT, CDR2 SNEGSKA (reference sequence). The ends were cut back, 1 base at V and 15 bases at J, with 12 bases in the middle. The CDR3 loop spans 11 amino acids. The CDR3 DNA reads TGCAGTGCTAGAGTGGGGGACATGTTGTTTTTT. It codes for CSARVGDMLFF.

The rearrangement uses TRBV5-5 and TRBJ1-6; D uncertain. CDR1 and CDR2 from the germline V gene are SGHKS and YYEKEE (reference sequence). This CDR3 contains 17 residues. The V end lost 0 bases, the J end lost 5 bases, and 15 bases lay between the germline ends. Written as DNA, the CDR3 is TGTGCCAGCAGCTTGGGGGGATCGACGGGAAATAATTCACCCCTCCACTTT. Translated, it gives CASSLGGSTGNNSPLHF. The variable domain in full, with the rest retrieved from reference TRBV5-5 and TRBJ1-6, is DAGVTQSPTHLIKTRGQQVTLRCSPISGHKSVSWYQQVLGQGPQFIFQYYEKEERGRGNFPDRFSARQFPNYSSELNVNALLLGDSALYLCASSLGGSTGNNSPLHFGNGTRLTVT.

To note about this clonotype: Since a much larger clone is just one base distant, this may be a read error. The chain is built from TRBV4-3 and TRBJ2-1, with TRBD2 identical over 8 bases. Germline values: CDR1 LGHNA, CDR2 YSLEER. Trimming took 1 base from V and 2 from J; bases not matched to a gene: 4. The CDR3 has 16 residues. CDR3 coding DNA: TGCGCCAGCAGCCAAGTTAGGACTAGCCCCTACAATGAGCAGTTCTTC. Protein: CASSQVRTSPYNEQFF.

The V gene is TRBV7-2, the J gene TRBJ2-5; no firm D call. Germline CDR1 reads SGHTA; CDR2 reads FQGNSA. The CDR3 is 12 residues long. Trimming shortened V by 5 bases and J by 7 bases, and 11 bases separated the two germline ends. For the CDR3, the DNA is TGTGCCAGCAGCGCGGCCCTGGGGACCCAGTACTTC. Translation gives CASSAALGTQYF.

The CDR3: CASSARQGLSEQYF. The CDR3 DNA reads as TGTGCCAGCAGCGCTAGACAGGGGTTGAGCGAGCAGTACTTC. The chain employs TRBV7-2 and TRBJ2-7, with 8 bases identical to TRBD1. The CDR3 is 14 amino acids. V was clipped by 5 bases and J by 6 bases; unmatched bases: 9. CDR1 and CDR2 (germline): SGHTA, FQGNSA.

The V and J genes are TRBV5-1 and TRBJ2-7; tentative D call: TRBD2 (6 bases). The ends were cut back, 4 bases at V and 0 bases at J, with 11 bases in the middle. This CDR3 is built from 14 residues. Germline CDR1 is SGHRS and CDR2 is YFSETQ. The chain's CDR3 is CASSRDLSSYEQYF. The CDR3 DNA reads TGCGCCAGCAGCCGGGACTTGAGCTCCTACGAGCAGTACTTC.

The V and J genes are TRBV2 and TRBJ1-2; TRBD1 matches 10 bases. Germline V gives CDR1 SNHLY, CDR2 FYNNEI. V trimming: 6 bases; J trimming: 6 bases; junction bases outside the gene matches: 4. This CDR3 comprises 13 residues. CDR3 amino acids: CASRGTGADGYTF. CDR3 bases: TGTGCCAGCAGAGGGACAGGGGCTGATGGCTACACCTTC.

The rearrangement uses TRBV4-2 and TRBJ2-1, with 10 bases identical to TRBD2. The DNA matches TRBJ2-7 better at its end, which makes the J call doubtful. The CDR3 sequence is 17 residues long. The germline gives CDR1 LGHNA, CDR2 YNFKEQ. The CDR3 DNA sequence: TGTGCCAGCAGCCAAGATCGAAGCGGGGGGGCCAAGAATGAGCAGTACTTC. Translating it yields CASSQDRSGGAKNEQYF.

Concerning this clonotype: A clone one base away is much larger, so this may be a read error. The chain links TRBV5-6 to TRBJ2-7, with 7 bases that match TRBD1. V was clipped by 2 bases and J by 2 bases; unmatched bases: 4. The germline CDR1 and CDR2 sequences are SGHDT and YYEEEE. CDR3 length equals 14 residues. This CDR3 is CASSLYGTAYEQYF. In nucleotides, the CDR3 is TGTGCCAGCAGCTTATACGGGACAGCCTACGAGCAGTACTTC.

The chain is built from TRBV4-2 and TRBJ1-2, with 7 bases fitting TRBD1. The CDR3 covers 15 residues. CDR1 and CDR2 (germline): LGHNA, YNFKEQ. Trimming removed 6 bases from V and 8 bases from J; junction bases left unmatched: 15. DNA of the CDR3: TGTGCCAGCAGTATAACAGGGGTCACCGACTGGGGCTACACCTTC. Its protein is CASSITGVTDWGYTF.

The chain couples TRBV20-1 to TRBJ2-2; D may be TRBD2 (6 bases). Trimming removed 5 bases at V and 1 base at J, with 23 bases between. Looked up from germline, CDR1 is DFQATT and CDR2 is SNEGSKA (reference sequence). The CDR3 extends over 18 amino acids. CDR3 DNA: TGCAGTGCTCTTAAGCTCCGGTGGGACTCGCTGAACACCGGGGAGCTGTTTTTT. Amino acids: CSALKLRWDSLNTGELFF.

In its sample, this clonotype was seen a few times. The chain uses TRBV13 and TRBJ2-7; D perhaps matches TRBD1 (6 bases). V was shortened by 4 bases and J by 2 bases, with 12 bases between the two germline ends. The CDR3 is 14 amino acids. CDR1 and CDR2 from the germline V gene are PRHDT and FYEKMQ (reference sequence). CDR3 nucleotide sequence: TGTGCCAGCAGCTCGGGACATCGAACCTACGAGCAGTACTTC. This codes for CASSSGHRTYEQYF.

V is TRBV20-1 and J is TRBJ2-7; 13 bases are shared with TRBD2. Gene TRBJ2-4 matches the end of the DNA better, so the J call may be wrong. In germline, CDR1 is DFQATT, CDR2 SNEGSKA (reference sequence). The CDR3 totals 16 residues. The CDR3 loop is CSARGPGLAGINIQYF. Here the CDR3 DNA reads TGCAGTGCTAGAGGCCCGGGACTAGCGGGGATTAACATTCAGTACTTC.

The V gene is TRBV11-1, the J gene TRBJ2-5; TRBD1 matches 9 bases. V shed 5 bases and J 11 bases; nucleotides not matched to a gene: 18. Germline values: CDR1 SGHAT, CDR2 FQDESV (reference sequence). The CDR3 is 16 amino acids. Written as DNA, the CDR3 is TGTGCCAGCAGCCTGACTTCCGGGACAGGGAACAATGAGCAGTACTTC. This codes for CASSLTSGTGNNEQYF.

The chain combines TRBV4-1 with TRBJ1-2; no definite D call. V was trimmed by 1 base and J by 7 bases, leaving 22 bases between them. The CDR3 totals 17 residues. Germline V gene sequence: CDR1 MGHRA, CDR2 YSYEKL. CDR3 amino acids: CASSQVVSFRGPGGYTF. DNA for the CDR3: TGCGCCAGCAGCCAAGTGGTCTCTTTCCGGGGTCCGGGTGGCTACACCTTC.

The chain uses TRBV18 and TRBJ2-1; 10 bases agree with TRBD1. J lost 7 bases, V lost 5 bases, and 8 bases had no gene match. The CDR3 loop spans 15 amino acids. The germline V gene encodes CDR1 KGHSH and CDR2 LQKENI. CDR3: CASSMGQGSRNEQFF. CDR3 bases: TGTGCCAGCTCAATGGGACAGGGGTCTCGGAATGAGCAGTTCTTC.